One sample yielded the 23 T cell receptor beta chains listed below, sequenced in a study (dated by TCRdb to the mid-2010s). The library was made by RT-PCR. Sequencing was carried out with an Illumina MiSeq. The public reads were reprocessed in TCRdb via fastp at Q25 and MiXCR, keeping in-frame beta chains. Every CDR3 protein is listed once, alongside the most common genes and DNA of its rows. Here the sample has hundreds of thousands of distinct CDR3 sequences; 12% to 15% occur a single time. Around 3.3% of the sample lies in the top ten. Sequenced sample: memory CD4+ T cells from blood. Source of these receptors: a female donor in good health, serving as a healthy control.

This rearrangement joins TRBV6-5 to TRBJ2-1; 10 bases line up with TRBD2. This CDR3 contains 16 residues. V was clipped by 0 bases and J by 7 bases; unmatched bases: 6. Germline values: CDR1 MNHEY, CDR2 SVGAGI. The CDR3 sequence: CASSYSPASGGNEQFF. CDR3 nucleotide sequence: TGTGCCAGCAGTTACTCCCCCGCTAGCGGGGGAAATGAGCAGTTCTTC.

The chain carries TRBV5-1 and TRBJ2-1, with D maybe TRBD1 (5 bases). Germline assignment: CDR1 SGHRS and CDR2 YFSETQ. V lost 0 bases and J 8 bases, leaving 18 bases between the germline ends. This CDR3 is 16 amino acids long. As DNA, the CDR3 is TGCGCCAGCAGCTTGGTGGGGCCGAACAAGGGCGATGAGCAGTTCTTC. Translated: CASSLVGPNKGDEQFF.

J is TRBJ1-3 and V is TRBV7-2, with no clear D. CDR1 and CDR2 from the germline V gene are SGHTA and FQGNSA. The ends were cut back, 7 bases at V and 4 bases at J, with 14 bases in the middle. This CDR3 comprises 14 residues. CDR3 sequence (DNA): TGTGCCAGCATCCCCGTGGGGTCAGGAAACACCATATATTTT. Protein: CASIPVGSGNTIYF.

There are many counts of this clonotype. CDR3 amino acids: CATRAMGFLNQPQHF. The DNA for the CDR3 is TGTGCCACCCGCGCAATGGGGTTTCTCAATCAGCCCCAGCATTTT. The genes are TRBV15 and TRBJ1-5; D not certain. This CDR3 comprises 15 residues. Germline CDR1 is LNHNV and CDR2 is YYDKDF (reference sequence). Trimming removed 8 bases from V and 3 bases from J, with 17 bases in between.

At least ten counts were recorded for this clonotype. The gene calls are TRBV10-3 and TRBJ2-7; the match to TRBD2 covers 8 bases. The germline V gene has CDR1 ENHRY and CDR2 SYGVKD. The junction had 12 bases not matched to a gene; V was cut back by 6 bases and J by 5 bases. The CDR3 has 15 amino acids. The CDR3 region has the DNA TGTGCCATCAGCACTAGCCTAGGACTAGCAGACGAGCAGTACTTC. Amino acid sequence: CAISTSLGLADEQYF.

This clonotype was detected a few times. V and J are TRBV6-1 and TRBJ1-5; perhaps TRBD1 as D (6 bases). The germline V gene encodes CDR1 MNHNS and CDR2 SASEGT. V was pared by 2 bases and J by 4 bases, with 9 bases between. This CDR3 is 14 amino acids long. CDR3: CASSEHQGNQPQHF. CDR3 nucleotides: TGTGCCAGCAGTGAACACCAGGGGAATCAGCCCCAGCATTTT.

The CDR3 coding sequence is TGTGCCAGCAGTTTATTTGCGTACGGGGGCTTAAACACTGAAGCTTTCTTT. Translated, it gives CASSLFAYGGLNTEAFF. The rearrangement links TRBV27 to TRBJ1-1, with D tentatively TRBD1 (6 bases). This CDR3 has 17 amino acids. CDR1 and CDR2 (germline): MNHEY, SMNVEV (reference sequence). Trimming removed 1 base at V and 2 bases at J, with 17 bases between.

The chain has TRBV5-1 and TRBJ2-1, with D possibly being TRBD1 (6 bases). V lost 2 bases to trimming and J lost 0 bases, with 9 bases between them. The germline V gene has CDR1 SGHRS and CDR2 YFSETQ. The CDR3 totals 15 residues. CDR3 sequence: CASSFRQVSYNEQFF. The DNA of the CDR3 is TGCGCCAGCAGCTTCCGACAGGTCTCCTACAATGAGCAGTTCTTC.

Many counts were recorded for this clonotype. The chain has TRBV20-1 and TRBJ2-7; 14 bases fit TRBD2. The CDR3 spans 15 residues. V dropped 5 bases and J dropped 6; count of bases not matched to a gene: 9. The germline V gene encodes CDR1 DFQATT and CDR2 SNEGSKA (reference sequence). For the CDR3, the DNA is TGCAGTGCTGACGGACTAGCGGGAGGTCTCGGCGAGCAGTACTTC. This gives the protein CSADGLAGGLGEQYF.

The rearrangement joins TRBV6-6 to TRBJ1-1; 7 positions agree with TRBD1. This CDR3 is 12 amino acids long. V dropped 9 bases and J dropped 6; count of bases not matched to a gene: 7. The germline V gene has CDR1 MNHNY and CDR2 SVGAGI (reference sequence). This CDR3 is CASHRGPSEAFF. For the CDR3, the DNA is TGTGCCAGTCACAGGGGACCCTCTGAAGCTTTCTTT.

This chain links TRBV9 with TRBJ1-6, with unresolved D. The CDR3 has 17 residues. V was shortened by 3 bases and J by 2 bases, with 15 bases between the two germline ends. The V gene's germline CDR1 is SGDLS and CDR2 YYNGEE. CDR3: CASSADPGNTYNSPLHF. The CDR3 coding sequence is TGTGCCAGCAGCGCCGACCCGGGGAACACCTATAATTCACCCCTCCACTTT.

CDR3 residues: CASSLQGQDEQYF. The CDR3 bases are TGCGCCAGCAGCTTGCAGGGACAGGACGAGCAGTACTTC. V and J are TRBV5-1 and TRBJ2-7; TRBD1 matches at 8 bases. CDR1 SGHRS and CDR2 YFSETQ come from the germline V gene. After removal of 1 base from V and 5 bases from J, the junction contained 2 bases not matched to a gene. CDR3 length: 13 amino acids.

This clonotype was found many times. The rearrangement links TRBV24-1 to TRBJ2-1, with 8 bases lining up with TRBD2. This CDR3 has 15 residues. With V trimmed by 7 bases and J by 5 bases, 9 bases remained unmatched. Germline V gene lookup returns CDR1 KGHDR and CDR2 SFDVKD. In DNA form, the CDR3 reads TGTGCCACCAGAAGCGGGAGAACCTTCGACAATGAGCAGTTCTTC. This encodes CATRSGRTFDNEQFF.

Only a few counts were recorded for this clonotype. DNA of the CDR3: TGTGCCAGCAGTCTCCAAGGGGACGGGAGATACGAGCAGTACTTC. It encodes CASSLQGDGRYEQYF. The chain uses TRBV4-2 and TRBJ2-7, with D possibly being TRBD2 (6 bases). This CDR3 is built from 15 residues. The germline gives CDR1 LGHNA, CDR2 YNFKEQ. V was clipped by 6 bases and J by 4 bases, with 19 bases between them.

This clonotype occurred many times. CDR3 nucleotide sequence: TGTGCCAGCGCGGGGGTCTTCGCCACGGATACGCAGTATTTT. Protein product: CASAGVFATDTQYF. The chain couples TRBV7-2 to TRBJ2-3, with 7 bases that match TRBD2. V was clipped by 8 bases and J by 6 bases; unmatched bases: 11. Germline CDR1 reads SGHTA; CDR2 reads FQGNSA. The CDR3 spans 14 residues. The full variable domain, its missing parts supplied by reference TRBV7-2 and TRBJ2-3, is GAGVSQSPSNKVTEKGKDVELRCDPISGHTALYWYRQSLGQGLEFLIYFQGNSAPDKSGLPSDRFSAERTGGSVSTLTIQRTQQEDSAVYLCASAGVFATDTQYFGPGTRLTVL.

A few counts support this clonotype. V gene TRBV7-9 combines with J gene TRBJ2-7; TRBD1 is a possible D gene (6 bases). The V gene lost 1 base and the J gene lost 1 base, with 14 bases spanning the gap. Germline CDR1 SEHNR, CDR2 FQNEAQ (reference sequence). CDR3 size: 16 residues. CDR3 in DNA: TGTGCCAGCAGCTTAGACTTACAGGGTTGGTCCTACGAGCAGTACTTC. This sequence encodes CASSLDLQGWSYEQYF.

This clonotype occurred many times. The chain employs TRBV5-1 and TRBJ2-7; TRBD1 might be the D (5 bases). The V and J ends lost 3 bases and 5 bases respectively, with 15 bases between them. Per the germline V gene, CDR1 is SGHRS and CDR2 is YFSETQ. The CDR3 length is 14 residues. CDR3 DNA sequence: TGCGCCAGCAGCTCCAGGGCGGATCAAGACGAGCAGTACTTC. It is translated as CASSSRADQDEQYF. Combining the CDR3 with reference TRBV5-1 and TRBJ2-7 gives the whole variable domain KAGVTQTPRYLIKTRGQQVTLSCSPISGHRSVSWYQQTPGQGLQFLFEYFSETQRNKGNFPGRFSGRQFSNSRSEMNVSTLELGDSALYLCASSSRADQDEQYFGPGTRLTVT.

This chain connects TRBV15 to TRBJ2-2; perhaps TRBD1 as D (6 bases). The germline CDR1 and CDR2 sequences are LNHNV and YYDKDF (reference sequence). Trimming took 3 bases from V and 3 from J, leaving 20 bases between them. The CDR3 extends over 18 amino acids. The CDR3 loop reads CATSSGDLARQDTGELFF. The CDR3 DNA reads TGTGCCACCAGCAGCGGGGATCTGGCCCGACAGGACACCGGGGAGCTGTTTTTT.

The chain carries TRBV7-6 and TRBJ1-3; no clear D gene. Germline V gene data show CDR1 as SGHVS and CDR2 as FNYEAQ. The CDR3 spans 16 residues. The ends were cut back, 5 bases at V and 2 bases at J, with 16 bases in the middle. CDR3 nucleotide sequence: TGTGCCAGCAGCCCAAATCCGGCCCTACCTGGAAACACCATATATTTT. This sequence encodes CASSPNPALPGNTIYF.

This clonotype was recorded once. The chain employs TRBV28 and TRBJ2-7; 12 nucleotides align to TRBD2. Trimming took 5 bases from V and 2 from J; bases not matched to a gene: 4. The CDR3 consists of 15 residues. Germline V gene sequence: CDR1 MDHEN, CDR2 SYDVKM. The CDR3 bases are TGTGCCAGCAGTACCGGACTAGCGGGACCCTACGAGCAGTACTTC. This translates into CASSTGLAGPYEQYF.

The chain recombines TRBV6-2 or TRBV6-3 with TRBJ2-5; a possible D gene is TRBD2 (6 bases). The V and J ends lost 9 bases and 1 base respectively, with 18 bases between them. Per germline, CDR1 MNHEY and CDR2 SVGEGT. The CDR3 is made up of 15 amino acids. CDR3 loop: CASIHAGLLQETQYF. CDR3 DNA: TGTGCCAGTATCCACGCGGGACTCCTCCAAGAGACCCAGTACTTC.

The CDR3 sequence is CSASQGGMANYGYTF. The CDR3 bases are TGCAGTGCTTCACAGGGGGGGATGGCTAACTATGGCTACACCTTC. This chain joins TRBV20-1 and TRBJ1-2; 8 positions match TRBD1. Per the germline V gene, CDR1 is DFQATT and CDR2 is SNEGSKA (reference sequence). The CDR3 is 15 amino acids. V gave up 5 bases and J gave up 0 bases; unmatched junction bases: 8.

V is TRBV20-1 and J is TRBJ2-1; a possible D gene is TRBD2 (7 bases). V was cut by 0 bases and J by 8 bases, with 20 bases left in between. Germline V gives CDR1 DFQATT, CDR2 SNEGSKA (reference sequence). The CDR3 contains 16 residues. CDR3 loop: CSAREGASGLTDEQFF. The CDR3 nucleotides are TGCAGTGCTAGAGAGGGGGCTAGCGGCCTTACCGATGAGCAGTTCTTC.